The 22 T cell receptor beta chains presented below share a single source sample, sequenced in a study of tumor-infiltrating lymphocytes in primary liver carcinoma (dated by TCRdb to the late 2010s). Blood RNA was extracted from unsorted whole blood with TRIzol reagent; germline DNA came from the DNeasy Blood & Tissue kit. Sequenced using an Illumina HiSeq 2500. A constant-region primer and ProtoScript II reverse transcriptase were used to reverse-transcribe TCRbeta-specific cDNA from roughly 500 ng total RNA. Construction of the TCRbeta libraries relied on three nested rounds of multiplex PCR, following a slightly modified ARM-PCR procedure. The first two PCR rounds used multiplex TRBV1-TRBV30 forward primers with a Cbeta reverse primer, each for about 9 cycles. Through fastp at Q25 and MiXCR, TCRdb rebuilt clones from the public reads, retaining in-frame beta chains. A single entry per CDR3 protein holds the most common genes and DNA from its merged rows. This sample holds roughly 180,000 distinct CDR3 sequences; approximately 60% were observed only once. The ten biggest clones cover less than 75% of the sample.

Sequenced input: peripheral blood. These receptors were collected from a man aged 40-49 years with primary liver carcinoma and hepatitis B virus infection.

This clonotype was seen only once. V gene TRBV28 combines with J gene TRBJ2-1, with 8 nucleotides matching TRBD2. Germline V gene lookup returns CDR1 MDHEN and CDR2 SYDVKM. Unmatched junction bases numbered 10, after V lost 5 bases and J lost 7 bases. The CDR3 is 15 residues long. The CDR3 here is CASSPTGLGGNEQFF. CDR3 in DNA: TGTGCCAGCAGTCCCACGGGACTAGGCGGAAATGAGCAGTTCTTC.

This clonotype occurred many times. The V gene is TRBV6-1, the J gene TRBJ2-2; 8 nucleotides match TRBD2. Trimming took 7 bases from V and 6 from J; bases not matched to a gene: 10. Germline CDR1 reads MNHNS; CDR2 reads SASEGT. The CDR3 has 15 amino acids. This CDR3 is CASNSHQRESGELFF. CDR3 DNA sequence: TGTGCCAGCAATTCCCACCAGCGGGAGTCCGGGGAGCTGTTTTTT.

The chain joins TRBV10-1 to TRBJ1-2; D not certain. V shed 3 bases and J shed 5 bases, with 10 bases lying between them. This CDR3 region has 13 residues. Germline CDR1 WNHNN, CDR2 SYGVQD (reference sequence). The CDR3 nucleotides read TGCGCCAGCAGTGAAACAGCTGGATATGGCTACACCTTC. Translation gives CASSETAGYGYTF.

With regard to this clonotype: A much larger clone sits a single nucleotide away, making a read error possible. This CDR3 is missing its conserved last phenylalanine or tryptophan, likely due to a read error. The chain uses TRBV6-5 and TRBJ2-1, with TRBD2 matching over 8 bases. Germline lookup yields CDR1 MNHEY and CDR2 SVGAGI. V was clipped by 5 bases and J by 2 bases; unmatched bases: 5. There are 15 residues in the CDR3. CDR3 in DNA: TGTGCCAGCAGTGAAAGCGGGAGTACCTACAATGAGCAGTTCCTC. It encodes CASSESGSTYNEQFL.

This clonotype was picked up many times. The V call is TRBV29-1, the J call TRBJ1-1; 8 bases line up with TRBD1. The V gene end was trimmed by 4 bases and the J gene end by 4 bases; junction bases not matched to a gene: 8. Germline CDR1 and CDR2: SQVTM and ANQGSEA. The CDR3 runs to 14 residues. The CDR3 sequence is CSVGGQGARTEAFF. DNA for the CDR3: TGCAGCGTTGGAGGGCAGGGGGCGCGCACTGAAGCTTTCTTT.

The chain combines TRBV6-2 or TRBV6-3 with TRBJ2-5, with unresolved D. The CDR3 is 14 residues long. Germline values: CDR1 MNHEY, CDR2 SVGEGT. The ends were cut back, 6 bases at V and 7 bases at J, with 18 bases in the middle. CDR3 bases: TGTGCCAGCAGACCCGTTCGTCCCCCAGGGACCCAGTACTTC. It codes for CASRPVRPPGTQYF.

For this clonotype: A much larger clone lies one base from this, so it may be a read error. The chain employs TRBV6-5 and TRBJ2-5, with a possible D match to TRBD2 (5 bases). With 2 bases removed from V and 10 bases from J, the gap between germline ends came to 29 bases. The CDR3 contains 18 residues. Germline V lookup: CDR1 MNHEY, CDR2 SVGAGI. The CDR3 nucleotides read TGTGCCAGCAGTTACCGCGCTGCCGTGGGTGGAGGCGTTGGCGGCCAGTACTTC. It translates to CASSYRAAVGGGVGGQYF.

Of note for this clonotype: Compared with germline, one end of the junction differs, possibly owing to a read error. V is TRBV11-2 and J is TRBJ2-1, with 10 bases lining up with TRBD2. Germline V gene lookup returns CDR1 SGHAT and CDR2 FQNNGV. The CDR3 is 17 residues long. The CDR3 DNA reads TGTGCCAGCAGCTTAGCTCCTAGCGGGAGCTCCAACAATGAGCAGTTCTTC. It is translated as CASSLAPSGSSNNEQFF.

As concerns this clonotype: At one end, the junction sequence differs from germline, possibly due to a read error. The V and J genes are TRBV6-1 and TRBJ2-2, with D perhaps TRBD1 or TRBD2 (5 bases each). Germline V lookup: CDR1 MNHNS, CDR2 SASEGT. This CDR3 is 15 amino acids long. The CDR3 nucleotides read TGTGCCAGCAGAGGGAGCGGCCTGAACACCGGGGACCTGTTTTTT. Translation gives CASRGSGLNTGDLFF.

The chain combines TRBV6-6 with TRBJ2-4; 7 bases are shared with TRBD1. V lost 6 bases, J lost 7 bases, and 15 bases stayed unmatched. CDR1 MNHNY and CDR2 SVGAGI come from the germline V gene (reference sequence). This CDR3 contains 16 residues. The CDR3 DNA sequence: TGTGCCAGCAGAGCGACCTATGGCAGGGGGATTAACATTCAGTACTTC. Encoded protein: CASRATYGRGINIQYF.

Comment on this clonotype: Compared with germline, one end of the junction differs, possibly owing to a read error. This chain links TRBV11-2 with TRBJ1-6; TRBD1 might be the D (5 bases). CDR3 length: 13 amino acids. The germline gives CDR1 SGHAT, CDR2 FQNNGV. In nucleotides, the CDR3 is TGTACCAGCAGCGGGACTTTCGGCTCCCCCCTCCACTTT. This sequence encodes CTSSGTFGSPLHF.

J is TRBJ1-4 and V is TRBV6-1; 11 nucleotides match TRBD1. The CDR3 is 12 residues long. The trim removed 8 bases at V and 7 bases at J, leaving 0 bases unmatched. In germline, CDR1 is MNHNS, CDR2 SASEGT. The CDR3, as DNA: TGTGCCAGCGGGACAGGGGGTGAAAAACTGTTTTTT. Its translation: CASGTGGEKLFF.

A word on this clonotype: At one boundary the junction diverges from the germline segment, which might be a read error. The J gene is TRBJ2-2, the V gene TRBV11-2; D is uncertain. Germline CDR1 reads SGHAT; CDR2 reads FQNNGV. There are 16 residues in the CDR3. CDR3 bases: TGTGTCAGCAGCGCAAAGTTAGGGCAGGACACCGGGGAGCTGTTTTTT. This sequence encodes CVSSAKLGQDTGELFF. Full variable domain (remainder filled in from reference TRBV11-2 and TRBJ2-2): EAGVAQSPRYKIIEKRQSVAFWCNPISGHATLYWYQQILGQGPKLLIQFQNNGVVDDSQLPKDRFSAERLKGVDSTLKIQPAKLEDSAVYLCVSSAKLGQDTGELFFGEGSRLTVL.

This clonotype showed up just once. The rearrangement links TRBV6-6 to TRBJ2-3; 11 nucleotides match TRBD2. Germline-derived CDR1 and CDR2 are MNHNY and SVGAGI (reference sequence). This CDR3 spans 20 amino acids. After removal of 2 bases from V and 3 bases from J, the junction contained 16 bases not matched to a gene. This chain's CDR3 is CASSYLIRRSSGRSTDTQYF. The CDR3, as DNA: TGTGCCAGCAGTTACCTCATTCGACGATCTAGCGGGAGGTCTACAGATACGCAGTATTTT.

As for this clonotype: Relative to the germline gene, one junction end is altered; a read error may explain this. The V and J genes are TRBV4-1 and TRBJ1-3; D is perhaps TRBD1 (5 bases). This CDR3 has 14 residues. The V gene's germline CDR1 is MGHRA and CDR2 YSYEKL. CDR3 amino acids: CAISPWGAGNTIYF. The DNA of the CDR3 is TGCGCCATCAGCCCCTGGGGGGCTGGAAACACCATATATTTT.

The gene calls are TRBV6-1 and TRBJ2-7, with D maybe TRBD1 (6 bases). Germline values: CDR1 MNHNS, CDR2 SASEGT. Trimming stripped 6 bases from V and 6 bases from J, with 21 bases between. The length of the CDR3 is 15 residues. CDR3 protein: CASRDWDKGKGEQYF. CDR3 nucleotide sequence: TGTGCCAGCAGAGACTGGGACAAGGGAAAAGGCGAGCAGTACTTC.

Worth noting for this clonotype: The junction departs from germline at one end; a sequencing error may be responsible. The genes are TRBV11-2 and TRBJ2-5, with no clear D. This CDR3 region has 14 residues. Germline V gene sequence: CDR1 SGHAT, CDR2 FQNNGV. CDR3 DNA: TGTGCCAGCAGCTCCCAGACGGCCATCGAGACCCAGTATTTC. Its translation: CASSSQTAIETQYF.

This rearrangement joins TRBV7-9 to TRBJ2-1, with TRBD2 matching 8 bases. Germline V gene lookup returns CDR1 SEHNR and CDR2 FQNEAQ (reference sequence). Germline trimming cut 2 bases from V and 5 bases from J; bases unmatched to any gene: 5. The CDR3 runs 15 residues. CDR3 amino acids: CASSLRLALDNEQFF. The CDR3 region has the DNA TGTGCCAGCAGCTTACGACTAGCGTTGGACAATGAGCAGTTCTTC.

About this clonotype itself: The missing conserved phenylalanine or tryptophan at the end of this CDR3 makes a read error likely. The gene calls are TRBV29-1 and TRBJ2-3; possible D gene TRBD2, 5 bases. Trimming took 0 bases from V and 6 from J, leaving 10 bases between them. This CDR3 region has 13 residues. Per germline, CDR1 SQVTM and CDR2 ANQGSEA. The CDR3 region is CSVEEGVGDTQYS. CDR3 sequence (DNA): TGCAGCGTTGAAGAGGGAGTGGGGGATACGCAGTATTCT.

Only a few counts were recorded for this clonotype. The chain links TRBV6-1 to TRBJ2-7, with 9 bases matching TRBD1. V trimming: 0 bases; J trimming: 1 base; junction bases outside the gene matches: 7. CDR1 is MNHNS and CDR2 is SASEGT in the germline V gene. There are 17 residues in the CDR3. The DNA of the CDR3 is TGTGCCAGCAGTGAAGCGCTTCAAGGGACAGGGTCCTACGAGCAGTACTTC. Amino acid sequence: CASSEALQGTGSYEQYF.

With respect to this clonotype: A junction end diverges from the germline sequence, so it may reflect a read error. The DNA for the CDR3 is TGCGTCAGCAGACCTCCCGTTCTAGGTTACGAGCAGTACTTC. The encoded protein is CVSRPPVLGYEQYF. The rearrangement uses TRBV10-2 and TRBJ2-7; no clear D gene. The V gene's germline CDR1 is WSHSY and CDR2 SAAADI. The CDR3 contains 14 residues.

In DNA form, the CDR3 reads TGTGCCAACAGCCCGGGACTAGCAAGAGGTAATGAGCAGTTCTTC. Translated, it gives CANSPGLARGNEQFF. This chain joins TRBV6-6 and TRBJ2-1, with 9 nucleotides matching TRBD2. The CDR3 loop spans 15 amino acids. CDR1 is MNHNY and CDR2 is SVGAGI in the germline V gene (reference sequence). The V and J ends lost 10 bases and 7 bases, in that order; junction bases with no gene match: 14.